This entry lists 2 T cell receptor beta chains sequenced from one sample in a study of identical twins. TCRdb recomputed calls from the 5' RACE reads with MiXCR, one row per CDR3 protein. The sample lists over 500,000 distinct CDR3 sequences, around 20% seen once, with about 0.93% in the top ten. This same sample was also part of a study on T cells expressing NK-cell markers.

Sequencing was carried out using CD4+ T cells sorted from blood. The receptors derive from a woman younger than 35 in good health.

The J gene is TRBJ1-1, the V gene TRBV7-8; perhaps TRBD1 as D (6 bases). The germline CDR1 and CDR2 sequences are SGHVS and FQNEAQ. The CDR3 runs to 12 residues. Trimming removed 4 bases from V and 9 bases from J, with 12 bases in between. The CDR3 DNA reads as TGTGCCAGCAGCTCTTTCCGGGACAAAGCTTTCTTT. It specifies CASSSFRDKAFF.

This clonotype was seen ten or more times. The CDR3 reads CSATRTGTLGEAFF. CDR3 in DNA: TGCAGTGCTACCCGGACGGGGACCCTGGGGGAAGCTTTCTTT. The chain joins TRBV20-1 to TRBJ1-1; perhaps TRBD1 as D (5 bases). Per the germline V gene, CDR1 is DFQATT and CDR2 is SNEGSKA (reference sequence). The CDR3 has 14 amino acids. V lost 4 bases to trimming and J lost 8 bases, with 20 bases between them.